A selection of T cell receptor beta chains follows, all from one sample in a study of identical twins. TCRdb itself ran the 5' RACE reads through MiXCR, one entry per CDR3 protein. The sample records 100,000 or so distinct CDR3 sequences, 5.9% being singletons. The sequencing input was memory T cells sorted from blood. The receptors derive from a woman in her forties or fifties in good health. CDR3s include the opening cysteine and the closing phenylalanine or tryptophan. Fields, in order: D gene, J gene, V gene, clone size, CDR3 protein, CDR3 DNA. A D gene is named only where the DNA matches it firmly. Size values are once, few and many counts, or a class for expanded clones, and some rows have none.

d_gene: TRBD1
j_gene: TRBJ2-2
v_gene: TRBV28
abundance: many
CDR3aa: CATNHRGNTGELFF
CDR3nt: TGTGCCACCAATCACAGGGGAAACACCGGGGAGCTGTTTTTT

d_gene: .
j_gene: TRBJ2-7
v_gene: TRBV5-1
abundance: many
CDR3aa: CASSWTDDLFRRDQYEQYF
CDR3nt: TGCGCCAGCAGCTGGACAGACGACCTTTTCAGACGGGACCAGTACGAGCAGTACTTC

d_gene: .
j_gene: TRBJ2-1
v_gene: TRBV7-6
abundance: many
CDR3aa: CASSPRSPYNEQFF
CDR3nt: TGTGCCAGCAGCCCTCGGAGCCCCTACAATGAGCAGTTCTTC

d_gene: TRBD1
j_gene: TRBJ1-6
v_gene: TRBV4-1
abundance: many
CDR3aa: CASKDRGNSPLHF
CDR3nt: TGCGCCAGCAAGGACAGGGGTAATTCACCCCTCCACTTT

d_gene: TRBD1
j_gene: TRBJ2-1
v_gene: TRBV19
abundance: .
CDR3aa: CASSISRGLYNEQFF
CDR3nt: TGTGCCAGTAGTATATCTAGGGGGCTGTACAATGAGCAGTTCTTC

d_gene: .
j_gene: TRBJ2-2
v_gene: TRBV27
abundance: few
CDR3aa: CASSPRLRGEATGELFF
CDR3nt: TGTGCCAGCAGTCCCCGGTTGAGGGGTGAGGCCACCGGGGAGCTGTTTTTT

d_gene: .
j_gene: TRBJ1-1
v_gene: TRBV5-1
abundance: few
CDR3aa: CASASGAMAEAFF
CDR3nt: TGCGCCAGCGCAAGTGGGGCCATGGCTGAAGCTTTCTTT

d_gene: .
j_gene: TRBJ1-2
v_gene: TRBV6-1
abundance: many
CDR3aa: CASKSARGTYGYTF
CDR3nt: TGTGCCAGCAAGTCGGCCAGGGGCACCTATGGCTACACCTTC

d_gene: TRBD1
j_gene: TRBJ1-4
v_gene: TRBV5-1
abundance: many
CDR3aa: CASRDRGNEKLFF
CDR3nt: TGCGCCAGCAGGGACAGGGGTAATGAAAAACTGTTTTTT

d_gene: .
j_gene: TRBJ1-5
v_gene: TRBV7-2
abundance: many
CDR3aa: CASSLALSSNQPQHF
CDR3nt: TGTGCCAGCAGCTTAGCTCTGAGTAGCAATCAGCCCCAGCATTTT